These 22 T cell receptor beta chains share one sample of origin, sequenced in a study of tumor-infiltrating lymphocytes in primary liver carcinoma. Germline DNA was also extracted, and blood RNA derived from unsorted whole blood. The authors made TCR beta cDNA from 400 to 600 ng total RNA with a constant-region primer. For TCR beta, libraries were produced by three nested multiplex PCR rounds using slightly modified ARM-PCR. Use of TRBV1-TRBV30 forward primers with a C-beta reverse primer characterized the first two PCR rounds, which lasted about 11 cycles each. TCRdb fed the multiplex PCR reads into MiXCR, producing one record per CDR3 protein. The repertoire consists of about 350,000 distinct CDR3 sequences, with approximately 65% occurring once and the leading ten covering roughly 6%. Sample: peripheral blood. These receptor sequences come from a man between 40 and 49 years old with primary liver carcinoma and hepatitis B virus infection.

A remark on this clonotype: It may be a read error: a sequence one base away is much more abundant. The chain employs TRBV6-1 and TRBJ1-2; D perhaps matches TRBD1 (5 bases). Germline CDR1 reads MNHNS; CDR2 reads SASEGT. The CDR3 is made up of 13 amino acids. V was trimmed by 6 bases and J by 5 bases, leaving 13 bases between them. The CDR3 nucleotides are TGTGCCAGCAGGAGGGACTGGGGGTATGGCTACACCTTC. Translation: CASRRDWGYGYTF.

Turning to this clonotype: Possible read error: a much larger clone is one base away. CDR3 sequence: CANSDPGGVGYTF. The CDR3, as DNA: TGTGCCAACAGTGATCCAGGGGGCGTTGGCTACACCTTC. V usage is TRBV6-1 and J usage is TRBJ1-2; 8 positions agree with TRBD1. The CDR3 runs to 13 residues. CDR1 is MNHNS, CDR2 SASEGT, per germline.

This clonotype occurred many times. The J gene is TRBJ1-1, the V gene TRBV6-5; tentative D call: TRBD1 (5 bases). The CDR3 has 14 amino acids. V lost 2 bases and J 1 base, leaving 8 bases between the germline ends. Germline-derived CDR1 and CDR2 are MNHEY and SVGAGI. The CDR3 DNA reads TGTGCCAGCAGTTACGGGGGGACGAACACTGAAGCTTTCTTT. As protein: CASSYGGTNTEAFF.

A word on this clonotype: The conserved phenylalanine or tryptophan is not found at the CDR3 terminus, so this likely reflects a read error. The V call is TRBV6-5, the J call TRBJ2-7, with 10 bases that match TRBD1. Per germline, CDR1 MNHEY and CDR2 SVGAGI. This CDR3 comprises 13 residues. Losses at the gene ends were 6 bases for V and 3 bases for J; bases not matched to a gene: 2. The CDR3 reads CASRRTGGYEQYL. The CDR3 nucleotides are TGTGCCAGCAGACGGACAGGGGGCTACGAGCAGTACCTC.

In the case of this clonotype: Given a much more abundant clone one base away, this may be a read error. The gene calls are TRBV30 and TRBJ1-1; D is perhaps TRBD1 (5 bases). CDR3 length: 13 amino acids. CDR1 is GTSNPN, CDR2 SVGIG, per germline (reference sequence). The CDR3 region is CTWSVTGGTEAFF. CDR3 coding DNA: TGTACCTGGAGTGTGACGGGGGGCACTGAAGCTTTCTTT.

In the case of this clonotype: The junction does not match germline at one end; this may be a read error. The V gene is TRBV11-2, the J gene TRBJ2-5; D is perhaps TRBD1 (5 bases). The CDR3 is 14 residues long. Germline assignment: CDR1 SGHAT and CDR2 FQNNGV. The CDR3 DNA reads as TGTGCCAACAGCTTTGACAGAACGGGAGAGACCCAGTACTTC. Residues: CANSFDRTGETQYF.

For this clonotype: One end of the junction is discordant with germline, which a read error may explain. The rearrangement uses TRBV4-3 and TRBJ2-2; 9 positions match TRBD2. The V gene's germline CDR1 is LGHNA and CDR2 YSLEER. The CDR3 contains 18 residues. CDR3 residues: CASNQDLESSGSTGELFF. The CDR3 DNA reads TGCGCCAGCAACCAAGATCTGGAGAGTAGCGGGAGCACCGGGGAGCTGTTTTTT.

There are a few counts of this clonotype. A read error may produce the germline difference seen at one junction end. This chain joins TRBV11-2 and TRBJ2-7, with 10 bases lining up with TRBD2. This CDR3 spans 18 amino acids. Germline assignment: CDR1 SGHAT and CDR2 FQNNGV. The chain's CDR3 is CASSYWTSGESFSYEQHF. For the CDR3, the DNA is TGTGCCAGTAGCTACTGGACTAGCGGAGAATCTTTCTCGTACGAGCAGCACTTC.

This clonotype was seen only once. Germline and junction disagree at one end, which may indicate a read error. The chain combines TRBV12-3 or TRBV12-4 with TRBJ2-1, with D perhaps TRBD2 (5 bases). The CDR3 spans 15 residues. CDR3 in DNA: TGTACCAGCAGCCGTACGGGGAGCTCCTACAATGAGCAATTCTTC. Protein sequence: CTSSRTGSSYNEQFF.

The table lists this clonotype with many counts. The DNA of the CDR3 is TGTGCCAGCAGTTACTCGAGGACGGTAAATGAGCAGTTCTTC. Amino acid sequence: CASSYSRTVNEQFF. This chain joins TRBV6-6 and TRBJ2-1, with D unclear. Trimming left V 0 bases short and J 7 bases short, with 10 bases between. This CDR3 has 14 amino acids. Germline V gives CDR1 MNHNY, CDR2 SVGAGI (reference sequence).

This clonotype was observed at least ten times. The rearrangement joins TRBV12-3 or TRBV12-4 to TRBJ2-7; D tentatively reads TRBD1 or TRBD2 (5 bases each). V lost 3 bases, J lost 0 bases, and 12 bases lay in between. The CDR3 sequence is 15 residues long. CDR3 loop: CASSFWGSSSYEQYF. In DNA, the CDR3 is TGTGCCAGCAGTTTTTGGGGGAGTTCCTCCTACGAGCAGTACTTC.

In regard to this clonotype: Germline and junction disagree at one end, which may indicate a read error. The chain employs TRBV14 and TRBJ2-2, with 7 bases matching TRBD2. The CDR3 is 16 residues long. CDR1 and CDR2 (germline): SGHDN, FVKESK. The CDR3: CASSPVGGLKTGELFF. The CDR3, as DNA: TGTGCCAGCAGCCCGGTCGGGGGACTAAAAACCGGGGAACTGTTTTTT.

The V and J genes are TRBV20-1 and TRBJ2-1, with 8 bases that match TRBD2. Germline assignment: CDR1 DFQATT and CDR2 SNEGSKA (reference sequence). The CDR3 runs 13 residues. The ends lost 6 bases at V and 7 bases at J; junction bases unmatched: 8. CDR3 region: CSADSGTSNEQFF. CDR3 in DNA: TGCAGTGCCGACTCCGGGACTAGTAATGAGCAGTTCTTC.

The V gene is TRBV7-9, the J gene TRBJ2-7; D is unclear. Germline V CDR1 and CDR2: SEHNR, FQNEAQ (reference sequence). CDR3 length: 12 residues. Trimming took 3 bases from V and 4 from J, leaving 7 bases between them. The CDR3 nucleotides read TGTGCCAGCAGCTTTAGTGCGTACGAGCAGTACTTC. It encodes CASSFSAYEQYF.

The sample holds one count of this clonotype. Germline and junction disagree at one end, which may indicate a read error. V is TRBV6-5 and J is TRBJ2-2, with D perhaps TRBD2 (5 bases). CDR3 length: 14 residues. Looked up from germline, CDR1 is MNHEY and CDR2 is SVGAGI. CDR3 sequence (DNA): TGTGCCAGCAGTTACTCCCCTAGCTCCGGGGAGCCGTTTTTT. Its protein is CASSYSPSSGEPFF.

CDR3 sequence reads: CATSSAAGGYNEQFF. The CDR3 coding sequence is TGTGCCACCAGTTCCGCAGCGGGAGGGTACAATGAGCAGTTCTTC. This chain joins TRBV24-1 and TRBJ2-1; 10 bases match TRBD2. Germline CDR1 KGHDR, CDR2 SFDVKD. Trimming removed 6 bases from V and 4 bases from J; junction bases left unmatched: 5. CDR3 length equals 15 residues.

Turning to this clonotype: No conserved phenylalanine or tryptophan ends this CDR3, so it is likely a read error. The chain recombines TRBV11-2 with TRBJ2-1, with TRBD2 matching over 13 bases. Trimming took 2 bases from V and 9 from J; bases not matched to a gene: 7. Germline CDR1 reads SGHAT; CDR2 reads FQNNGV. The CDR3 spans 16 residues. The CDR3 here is CASSLLLAGGPGEQFL. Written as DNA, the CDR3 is TGTGCCAGCAGCTTATTACTAGCGGGAGGGCCGGGTGAGCAGTTCTTA.

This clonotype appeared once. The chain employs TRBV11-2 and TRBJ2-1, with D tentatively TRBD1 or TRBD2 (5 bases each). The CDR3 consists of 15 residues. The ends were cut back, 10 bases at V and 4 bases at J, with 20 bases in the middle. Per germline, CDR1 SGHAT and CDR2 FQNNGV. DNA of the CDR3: TGTGCCAACATCATGATCGGGACCCGGTACAATGAGCAGTTCTTC. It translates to CANIMIGTRYNEQFF.

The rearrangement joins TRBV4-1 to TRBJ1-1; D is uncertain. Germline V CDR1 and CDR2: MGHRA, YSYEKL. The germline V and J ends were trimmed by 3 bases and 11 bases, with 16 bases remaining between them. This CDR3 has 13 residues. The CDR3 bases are TGCGCCAGCAGCCATCCCCTGAACACTAAGGCTTTCTTT. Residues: CASSHPLNTKAFF.

The CDR3 sequence is CASSPGTGHNEQFF. CDR3 DNA sequence: TGTGCCAGCTCCCCCGGGACAGGACACAATGAGCAGTTCTTC. The J gene is TRBJ2-1, the V gene TRBV18, with TRBD1 matching over 8 bases. The CDR3 length is 14 residues. Germline V lookup: CDR1 KGHSH, CDR2 LQKENI. V lost 6 bases, J lost 5 bases, and 6 bases stayed unmatched.

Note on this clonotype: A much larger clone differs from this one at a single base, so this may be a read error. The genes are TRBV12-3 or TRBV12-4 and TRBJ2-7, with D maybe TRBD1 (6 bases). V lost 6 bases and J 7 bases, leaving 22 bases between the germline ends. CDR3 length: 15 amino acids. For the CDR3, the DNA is TGTGCCAGCAGCCCCCGTAGGGGGTCAGCGCGGGAGCAGTACTTC. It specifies CASSPRRGSAREQYF.

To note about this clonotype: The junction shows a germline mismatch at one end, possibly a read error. CDR3: CACSQENGRLANTEAFF. The CDR3 DNA follows: TGCGCCTGCAGCCAAGAGAATGGGAGGTTGGCGAACACTGAAGCTTTCTTT. The V call is TRBV4-1, the J call TRBJ1-1, with unresolved D. The CDR3 loop spans 17 amino acids. Germline V gives CDR1 MGHRA, CDR2 YSYEKL.